Presented here are 18 T cell receptor beta chains from one specimen sequenced in a study of T cells in Graves' hyperthyroidism and ophthalmopathy. Amplification targeted TCR beta CDR3 regions from RNA transcripts. Using the HTBI primer set, a first-round RT-PCR was run on the TCR CDR3. Using its own MiXCR run on the multiplex PCR reads, TCRdb lists one record per CDR3 protein. This table holds roughly 380,000 distinct CDR3 sequences, roughly 12% found once. The source material was blood. All receptors come from a man aged 25-45 years with Graves' hyperthyroidism that later progressed to Graves' ophthalmopathy.

CDR3 protein: CASSLEDRGPFYEQYF. CDR3 in DNA: TGTGCCAGCAGCTTGGAAGACAGGGGACCCTTCTACGAGCAGTACTTC. The J gene is TRBJ2-7, the V gene TRBV7-2; 8 positions match TRBD1. V trimming: 3 bases; J trimming: 3 bases; junction bases outside the gene matches: 10. The CDR3 runs 16 residues. The germline V gene encodes CDR1 SGHTA and CDR2 FQGNSA.

In this sample, this clonotype turned up many times. The chain has TRBV12-3 or TRBV12-4 and TRBJ1-5, with D uncertain. Trimming removed 5 bases at V and 3 bases at J, with 11 bases between. The CDR3 consists of 14 residues. The CDR3 DNA reads as TGTGCCAGCAGTCCTGGAGGGCCCAATCAGCCCCAGCATTTT. Its translation is CASSPGGPNQPQHF.

Ten or more counts support this clonotype. The CDR3, as DNA: TGTGCCAGCAGCCAAGTGAACTCTGGAAACACCATATATTTT. This gives the protein CASSQVNSGNTIYF. The V gene is TRBV3-1, the J gene TRBJ1-3, with no clear D. Between the trimmed V and J ends, which lost 1 base and 0 bases, there was a span of 4 bases. CDR3 size: 14 residues. Germline V gives CDR1 LGHDT, CDR2 YNNKEL (reference sequence). The whole variable domain, filled in from reference TRBV3-1 and TRBJ1-3, reads DTAVSQTPKYLVTQMGNDKSIKCEQNLGHDTMYWYKQDSKKFLKIMFSYNNKELIINETVPNRFSPKSPDKAHLNLHINSLELGDSAVYFCASSQVNSGNTIYFGEGSWLTVV.

This clonotype was seen at least ten times. The chain is built from TRBV2 and TRBJ1-2; TRBD1 matches 7 bases. The CDR3 runs to 15 residues. Germline trimming cut 6 bases from V and 5 bases from J; bases unmatched to any gene: 12. Germline lookup yields CDR1 SNHLY and CDR2 FYNNEI. CDR3 DNA: TGTGCCAGCAGCCCCCGGGGTCAGGGGGGGTATGGCTACACCTTC. Its translation: CASSPRGQGGYGYTF.

The chain joins TRBV10-3 to TRBJ2-7; TRBD1 might be the D (6 bases). Germline V gene sequence: CDR1 ENHRY, CDR2 SYGVKD. Trimming removed 6 bases at V and 2 bases at J, with 14 bases between. This CDR3 comprises 14 residues. CDR3 bases: TGTGCCATCAGGGGGGCGAGACACCCCTACGAGCAGTACTTC. It codes for CAIRGARHPYEQYF.

This clonotype has a count of ten or more. V and J are TRBV20-1 and TRBJ2-2; 10 bases line up with TRBD2. Germline V lookup: CDR1 DFQATT, CDR2 SNEGSKA (reference sequence). The CDR3 is 14 residues long. V shed 2 bases, J shed 3 bases, and the junction held 0 bases outside the gene matches. CDR3 in amino acids: CSARLAGDTGELFF. Here the CDR3 DNA reads TGCAGTGCTAGACTAGCGGGGGACACCGGGGAGCTGTTTTTT.

V gene TRBV11-3 combines with J gene TRBJ2-1, with a weak D call TRBD2 (7 bases). V lost 5 bases and J 4 bases, leaving 18 bases between the germline ends. The germline gives CDR1 SGHNT, CDR2 YENEEA. The CDR3 sequence is 16 residues long. Written as DNA, the CDR3 is TGTGCCAGCAGCCCATGGGCGGGGGCTAGTTACAATGAGCAGTTCTTC. It is translated as CASSPWAGASYNEQFF.

This clonotype was seen only a few times. The rearrangement uses TRBV5-8 and TRBJ1-1; D remains ambiguous. The CDR3 is 16 amino acids. V lost 3 bases and J lost 7, with 22 bases in between. The V gene's germline CDR1 is SGHTS and CDR2 YDEGEE. CDR3 in DNA: TGTGCCAGCAGCTCCCCGTCCGAGAGGTCGGATTATGAAGCTTTCTTT. Its translation: CASSSPSERSDYEAFF.

This clonotype was seen many times. V gene TRBV18 combines with J gene TRBJ1-1, with D maybe TRBD1 (5 bases). V lost 6 bases and J 8 bases, leaving 13 bases between the germline ends. The CDR3 is 12 amino acids. CDR1 is KGHSH, CDR2 LQKENI, per germline. CDR3 region: CASSPTVSEAFF. The CDR3 DNA reads as TGTGCCAGCTCGCCGACAGTCTCCGAAGCTTTCTTT.

The gene calls are TRBV28 and TRBJ2-1; 11 nucleotides agree with TRBD2. CDR1 and CDR2 from the germline V gene are MDHEN and SYDVKM. V lost 2 bases, J lost 5 bases, and 5 bases stayed unmatched. This CDR3 is built from 16 residues. CDR3 sequence: CASSLLLAGANNEQFF. CDR3 sequence (DNA): TGTGCCAGCAGTTTACTACTAGCGGGAGCTAACAATGAGCAGTTCTTC. Combining the CDR3 with reference TRBV28 and TRBJ2-1 gives the whole variable domain DVKVTQSSRYLVKRTGEKVFLECVQDMDHENMFWYRQDPGLGLRLIYFSYDVKMKEKGDIPEGYSVSREKKERFSLILESASTNQTSMYLCASSLLLAGANNEQFFGPGTRLTVL.

This clonotype was detected only a few times. The chain employs TRBV19 and TRBJ2-4; 7 positions match TRBD1. Per the germline V gene, CDR1 is LNHDA and CDR2 is SQIVND (reference sequence). V lost 7 bases and J lost 1; bases outside the gene matches: 4. The CDR3 totals 14 residues. The CDR3 bases are TGTGCCAGTACGTTGACAGGGGCCAAAAACATTCAGTACTTC. Its translation: CASTLTGAKNIQYF.

This rearrangement joins TRBV29-1 to TRBJ1-1, with TRBD1 matching over 8 bases. V was clipped by 7 bases and J by 3 bases; unmatched bases: 4. This CDR3 spans 12 amino acids. Germline-derived CDR1 and CDR2 are SQVTM and ANQGSEA. The CDR3 DNA sequence: TGCAGCGGTGGACAGGGTGACACTGAAGCTTTCTTT. Translation gives CSGGQGDTEAFF.

This clonotype was counted many times. The rearrangement uses TRBV5-1 and TRBJ2-3; possible D gene TRBD2, 5 bases. Germline CDR1 reads SGHRS; CDR2 reads YFSETQ. V was pared by 0 bases and J by 0 bases, with 11 bases between. The CDR3 extends over 16 amino acids. For the CDR3, the DNA is TGCGCCAGCAGCTTGGAGCGGACGGCTAGCACAGATACGCAGTATTTT. Protein: CASSLERTASTDTQYF.

This clonotype appeared many times. The chain has TRBV30 and TRBJ2-7; D not resolved. This CDR3 is 12 amino acids long. Germline V gene lookup returns CDR1 GTSNPN and CDR2 SVGIG (reference sequence). Trimming removed 0 bases from V and 3 bases from J, with 6 bases in between. The CDR3 reads CAWSVVGYEQYF. The CDR3 DNA sequence: TGTGCCTGGAGTGTAGTAGGCTACGAGCAGTACTTC.

As to this clonotype: This may be a read error, as it is one base from a much larger clone. The CDR3: CASSPQGRRYEQFF. Here the CDR3 DNA reads TGTGCCAGCAGCCCACAGGGTCGGCGATATGAGCAGTTCTTC. The genes are TRBV5-1 and TRBJ2-1; a possible D gene is TRBD1 (6 bases). This CDR3 spans 14 amino acids. Germline loops: CDR1 SGHRS, CDR2 YFSETQ.

This clonotype has at least ten counts. The chain carries TRBV11-1 and TRBJ2-3, with 7 bases matching TRBD1. V dropped 1 base and J dropped 4; count of bases not matched to a gene: 5. CDR3 length: 15 residues. Germline CDR1 reads SGHAT; CDR2 reads FQDESV (reference sequence). This CDR3 is CASSLVWQGADTQYF. DNA of the CDR3: TGTGCCAGCAGCTTAGTTTGGCAGGGGGCAGATACGCAGTATTTT.

This clonotype was observed at least ten times. CDR3 in amino acids: CASSAGTGQGAINQPQHF. The CDR3 DNA reads TGTGCCAGCAGTGCCGGTACAGGACAGGGGGCCATTAATCAGCCCCAGCATTTT. The V gene is TRBV6-1, the J gene TRBJ1-5; TRBD1 matches at 11 bases. The CDR3 has 18 amino acids. Germline values: CDR1 MNHNS, CDR2 SASEGT. Trimming at V came to 4 bases and at J to 4 bases, leaving 12 bases not matched to a gene.

This clonotype was found many times. This rearrangement joins TRBV2 to TRBJ1-5; D remains ambiguous. The CDR3 loop spans 15 amino acids. V lost 5 bases, J lost 0 bases, and 11 bases lay in between. Germline V gene sequence: CDR1 SNHLY, CDR2 FYNNEI. CDR3 sequence (DNA): TGTGCCAGCAGTACTAAGGATGGTAGCAATCAGCCCCAGCATTTT. This sequence encodes CASSTKDGSNQPQHF.